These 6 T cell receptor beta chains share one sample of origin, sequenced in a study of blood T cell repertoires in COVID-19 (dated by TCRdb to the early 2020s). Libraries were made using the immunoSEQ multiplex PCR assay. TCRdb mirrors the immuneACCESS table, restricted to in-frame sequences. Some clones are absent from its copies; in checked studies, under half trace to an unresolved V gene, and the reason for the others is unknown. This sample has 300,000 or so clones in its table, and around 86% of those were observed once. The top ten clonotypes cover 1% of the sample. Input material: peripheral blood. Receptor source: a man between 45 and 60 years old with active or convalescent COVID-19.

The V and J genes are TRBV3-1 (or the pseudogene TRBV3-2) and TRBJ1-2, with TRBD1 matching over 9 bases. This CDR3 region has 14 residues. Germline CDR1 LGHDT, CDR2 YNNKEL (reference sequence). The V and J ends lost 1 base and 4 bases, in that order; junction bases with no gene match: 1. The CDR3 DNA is TGTGCCAGCAGCCAAGGACAGGGGGTCTATGGCTACACCTTC. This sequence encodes CASSQGQGVYGYTF.

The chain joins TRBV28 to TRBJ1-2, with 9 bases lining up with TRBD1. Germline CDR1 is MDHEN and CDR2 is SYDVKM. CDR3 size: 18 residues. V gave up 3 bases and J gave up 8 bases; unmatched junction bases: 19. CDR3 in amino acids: CASSLEMGDWGQGLGYTF. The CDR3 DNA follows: TGTGCCAGCAGTTTGGAGATGGGGGATTGGGGACAGGGTTTAGGCTACACCTTC.

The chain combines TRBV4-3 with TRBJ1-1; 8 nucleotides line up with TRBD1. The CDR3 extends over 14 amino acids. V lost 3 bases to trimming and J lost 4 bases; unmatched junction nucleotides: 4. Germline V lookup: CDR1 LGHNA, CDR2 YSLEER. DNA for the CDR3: TGCGCCAGCAGCCAGGAACAGGGGGGCACTGAAGCTTTCTTT. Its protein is CASSQEQGGTEAFF.

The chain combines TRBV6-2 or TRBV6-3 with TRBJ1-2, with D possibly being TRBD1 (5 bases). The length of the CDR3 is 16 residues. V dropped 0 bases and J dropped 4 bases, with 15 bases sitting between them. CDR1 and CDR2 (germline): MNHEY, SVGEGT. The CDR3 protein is CASSYSIGRVTYGYTF. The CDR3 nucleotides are TGTGCCAGCAGTTACTCGATTGGCAGGGTGACCTATGGCTACACCTTC.

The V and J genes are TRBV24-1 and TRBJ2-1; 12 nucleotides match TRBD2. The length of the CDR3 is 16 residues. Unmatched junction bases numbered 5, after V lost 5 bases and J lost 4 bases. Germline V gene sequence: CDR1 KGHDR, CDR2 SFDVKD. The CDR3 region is CATSALAGGLYNEQFF. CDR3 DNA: TGTGCCACCAGTGCCCTAGCGGGAGGGTTGTACAATGAGCAGTTCTTC.

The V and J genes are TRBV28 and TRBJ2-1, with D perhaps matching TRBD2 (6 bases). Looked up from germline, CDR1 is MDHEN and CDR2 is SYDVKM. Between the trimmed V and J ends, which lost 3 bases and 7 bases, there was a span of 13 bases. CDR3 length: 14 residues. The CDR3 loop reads CASSLGGTLNEQFF. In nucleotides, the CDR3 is TGTGCCAGCAGTTTGGGGGGAACGCTGAATGAGCAGTTCTTC.